The 17 T cell receptor beta chains listed next were all sequenced from one sample in a study of technical replicates of blood from a few donors. Sequencing was performed with immunoSEQ multiplex PCR; in TCRdb, only in-frame clones are kept and a portion is missing. Of tens of thousands of clones in the sample, roughly 98% were seen once. Sequencing input: T cells isolated from PBMCs. The receptors here all came from a human donor in good health.

The chain employs TRBV9 and TRBJ2-1; weak D call: TRBD2 (5 bases). Germline V gene sequence: CDR1 SGDLS, CDR2 YYNGEE. The CDR3 loop spans 15 amino acids. Trimming pared 0 bases from V and 10 bases from J, leaving 17 bases between. CDR3 residues: CASSVGSQPGKEQFF. CDR3 sequence (DNA): TGTGCCAGCAGCGTAGGGAGCCAGCCGGGGAAGGAGCAGTTCTTC.

The chain recombines TRBV7-2 with TRBJ2-7, with D possibly being TRBD2 (6 bases). This CDR3 has 17 amino acids. Trimming pared 1 base from V and 2 bases from J, leaving 18 bases between. Germline V gives CDR1 SGHTA, CDR2 FQGNSA. The CDR3, as DNA: TGTGCCAGCAGCTTAGACGGTAGCGGCGTGATCGCCTACGAGCAGTACTTC. It encodes CASSLDGSGVIAYEQYF. The whole variable domain, filled in from reference TRBV7-2 and TRBJ2-7, reads GAGVSQSPSNKVTEKGKDVELRCDPISGHTALYWYRQSLGQGLEFLIYFQGNSAPDKSGLPSDRFSAERTGGSVSTLTIQRTQQEDSAVYLCASSLDGSGVIAYEQYFGPGTRLTVT.

V usage is TRBV30 and J usage is TRBJ1-2; tentative D call: TRBD1 (5 bases). The germline V gene has CDR1 GTSNPN and CDR2 SVGIG (reference sequence). Deletions cut 2 bases from V and 4 bases from J, with 11 bases between. CDR3 length equals 13 residues. The CDR3 bases are TGTGCCTGGAGTCTGGGGCAGATCTATGGCTACACCTTC. As protein: CAWSLGQIYGYTF.

Only one count was recorded for this clone. This chain joins TRBV2 and TRBJ2-7, with TRBD2 identical over 7 bases. The CDR3 has 13 amino acids. With V trimmed by 5 bases and J by 7 bases, 8 bases remained unmatched. Germline lookup yields CDR1 SNHLY and CDR2 FYNNEI. The CDR3: CASSKSGDGEQYF. DNA of the CDR3: TGTGCCAGCAGTAAGAGCGGGGACGGGGAGCAGTACTTC.

The V gene is TRBV27, the J gene TRBJ1-1, with a possible D match to TRBD1 (5 bases). Germline V gives CDR1 MNHEY, CDR2 SMNVEV (reference sequence). The CDR3 length is 11 residues. Trimming left V 6 bases short and J 10 bases short, with 12 bases between. The CDR3 DNA reads as TGTGCCAGCAGGACTCATCAGGGAGCTTTCTTT. Protein sequence: CASRTHQGAFF.

Here the CDR3 reads CASSQRQDSYEQYF. DNA for the CDR3: TGTGCCAGCAGCCAGAGACAGGACTCCTACGAGCAGTACTTC. The V call is TRBV7-9, the J call TRBJ2-7; D may be TRBD1 (6 bases). Between the trimmed V and J ends, which lost 5 bases and 0 bases, there was a span of 11 bases. Germline V gene data show CDR1 as SEHNR and CDR2 as FQNEAQ (reference sequence). The CDR3 covers 14 residues.

The chain combines TRBV19 with TRBJ1-2; 7 bases align to TRBD1. Germline assignment: CDR1 LNHDA and CDR2 SQIVND (reference sequence). This CDR3 contains 15 residues. After removal of 2 bases from V and 5 bases from J, the junction contained 8 bases not matched to a gene. Here the CDR3 reads CASSILTGMGYGYTF. In nucleotides, the CDR3 is TGTGCCAGTAGTATACTGACAGGGATGGGTTATGGCTACACCTTC.

The CDR3 is CASSPRSGLAGGPSYEQYF. DNA for the CDR3: TGTGCCAGCAGCCCTAGGTCGGGACTAGCGGGAGGGCCATCCTACGAGCAGTACTTC. The V and J genes are TRBV9 and TRBJ2-7; the match to TRBD2 covers 16 bases. In germline, CDR1 is SGDLS, CDR2 YYNGEE. Trimming removed 4 bases from V and 1 base from J; junction bases left unmatched: 11. This CDR3 region has 19 residues.

The chain recombines TRBV7-9 with TRBJ1-2; D is possibly TRBD1 (5 bases). Germline V gene lookup returns CDR1 SEHNR and CDR2 FQNEAQ (reference sequence). The V gene lost 3 bases and the J gene lost 5 bases, with 22 bases spanning the gap. The CDR3 is 17 residues long. The CDR3 sequence: CASSFSRSRQYLYGYTF. In DNA, the CDR3 is TGTGCCAGCAGCTTCTCACGATCTAGACAGTACCTATATGGCTACACCTTC.

V and J are TRBV7-9 and TRBJ2-1; 9 bases fit TRBD1. V shed 3 bases and J 4 bases; nucleotides not matched to a gene: 4. This CDR3 region has 15 residues. Germline-derived CDR1 and CDR2 are SEHNR and FQNEAQ (reference sequence). The CDR3: CASSLAQGAYNEQFF. DNA of the CDR3: TGTGCCAGCAGCTTGGCACAGGGGGCGTACAATGAGCAGTTCTTC.

This sequence joins TRBV28 and TRBJ1-2; weak D call: TRBD1 (6 bases). From germline, CDR1 is MDHEN and CDR2 SYDVKM. The CDR3 extends over 12 amino acids. V lost 4 bases to trimming and J lost 8 bases, with 11 bases between them. The CDR3 DNA is TGTGCCAGCAGTTCAGGGGAAAGAGGCTACACCTTC. Protein product: CASSSGERGYTF.

The gene calls are TRBV15 and TRBJ2-2; D may be TRBD2 (6 bases). The V gene lost 5 bases and the J gene lost 1 base, with 14 bases spanning the gap. The germline V gene encodes CDR1 LNHNV and CDR2 YYDKDF (reference sequence). The CDR3 loop spans 16 amino acids. CDR3 nucleotides: TGTGCCACCAGCCGCCGGGACTCCAGGAACACCGGGGAGCTGTTTTTT. Translating gives CATSRRDSRNTGELFF.

This chain links TRBV7-3 with TRBJ2-6, with 7 bases that match TRBD1. The CDR3 extends over 15 amino acids. With 5 bases clipped from V and 2 bases from J, the junction kept 3 bases outside the gene matches. Germline V gene lookup returns CDR1 SGHTA and CDR2 FQGTGA. CDR3 bases: TGTGCCAGCAGCCTAGACAGGGCTGGGGCCAACGTCCTGACTTTC. Translated: CASSLDRAGANVLTF.

The gene calls are TRBV5-1 and TRBJ1-2; unclear D gene. The CDR3 is 13 amino acids. Germline V CDR1 and CDR2: SGHRS, YFSETQ. V lost 1 base and J lost 3, with 7 bases in between. The CDR3 DNA follows: TGCGCCAGCAGCTTGACAGATTACTATGGCTACACCTTC. Amino acid sequence: CASSLTDYYGYTF.

The genes are TRBV7-9 and TRBJ2-7; tentatively, D is TRBD1 (5 bases). CDR3 length equals 13 residues. Germline CDR1 SEHNR, CDR2 FQNEAQ (reference sequence). Trimming took 5 bases from V and 4 from J, leaving 12 bases between them. In DNA, the CDR3 is TGTGCCAGCAGCCATCTCGACAGATACGAGCAGTACTTC. Translating it yields CASSHLDRYEQYF.

This chain links TRBV9 with TRBJ1-2; D perhaps matches TRBD1 (5 bases). The length of the CDR3 is 13 residues. Germline assignment: CDR1 SGDLS and CDR2 YYNGEE. Between the trimmed V and J ends, which lost 0 bases and 8 bases, there was a span of 11 bases. The CDR3 is CASSVGSGIGYTF. CDR3 nucleotides: TGTGCCAGCAGCGTAGGCTCAGGGATCGGCTACACCTTC. Full variable domain (rest looked up from reference TRBV9 and TRBJ1-2): DSGVTQTPKHLITATGQRVTLRCSPRSGDLSVYWYQQSLDQGLQFLIQYYNGEERAKGNILERFSAQQFPDLHSELNLSSLELGDSALYFCASSVGSGIGYTFGSGTRLTVV.

CDR3 region: CAIRTSERFPILNNYGYTF. The CDR3 nucleotides read TGTGCCATCAGGACCAGCGAAAGATTTCCTATTTTAAATAACTATGGCTACACCTTC. V and J are TRBV10-3 and TRBJ1-2, with D uncertain. This CDR3 has 19 residues. Germline values: CDR1 ENHRY, CDR2 SYGVKD. The ends were cut back, 6 bases at V and 1 base at J, with 27 bases in the middle.